Many counts were recorded for the clone carrying this T cell receptor beta chain. One entry per CDR3 protein results from TCRdb running MiXCR on the 5' RACE reads. The table lists approximately 39,000 distinct CDR3 sequences, more than 7% of them singletons. The source of the sample is a study of spatial heterogeneity in lung cancer. Time point defined: sample taken at primary tumor resection. Trimming stripped 6 bases from V and 0 bases from J, with 12 bases between. This CDR3 has 15 amino acids. Germline V gives CDR1 SNHLY, CDR2 FYNNEI. This TCR was sampled from a female donor with early-stage non-small cell lung cancer. The sample was PBMCs, taken at surgery. The chain couples TRBV2 to TRBJ1-5, with D possibly matching TRBD1 (5 bases). The chain's CDR3 is CASREGWYSNQPQHF. The CDR3 nucleotides read TGTGCCAGCAGGGAGGGGTGGTATAGCAATCAGCCCCAGCATTTT. Full variable domain (rest looked up from reference TRBV2 and TRBJ1-5): EPEVTQTPSHQVTQMGQEVILRCVPISNHLYFYWYRQILGQKVEFLVSFYNNEISEKSEIFDDQFSVERPDGSNFTLKIRSTKLEDSAMYFCASREGWYSNQPQHFGDGTRLSIL.